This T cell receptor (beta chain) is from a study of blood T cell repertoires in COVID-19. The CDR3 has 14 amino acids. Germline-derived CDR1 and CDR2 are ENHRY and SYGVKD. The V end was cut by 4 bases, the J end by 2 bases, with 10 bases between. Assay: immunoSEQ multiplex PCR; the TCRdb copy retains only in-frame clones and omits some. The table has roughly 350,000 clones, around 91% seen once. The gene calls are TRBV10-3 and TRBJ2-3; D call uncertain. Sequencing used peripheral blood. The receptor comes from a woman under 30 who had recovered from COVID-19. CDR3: CAISGNPYTDTQYF. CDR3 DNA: TGTGCCATCAGTGGTAATCCCTACACAGATACGCAGTATTTT.